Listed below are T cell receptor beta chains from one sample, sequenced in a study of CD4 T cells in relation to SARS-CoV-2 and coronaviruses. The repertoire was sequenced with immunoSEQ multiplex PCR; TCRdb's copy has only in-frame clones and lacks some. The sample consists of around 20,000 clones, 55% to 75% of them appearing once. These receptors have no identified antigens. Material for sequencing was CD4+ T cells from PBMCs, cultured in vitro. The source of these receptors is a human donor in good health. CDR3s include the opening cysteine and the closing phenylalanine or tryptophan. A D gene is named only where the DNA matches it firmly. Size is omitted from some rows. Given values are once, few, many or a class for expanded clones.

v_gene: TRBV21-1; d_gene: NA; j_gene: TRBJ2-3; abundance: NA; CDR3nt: TGTGCCAGCAGAGGCGGGGAAGAAGGCACAGATACGCAGTATTTT; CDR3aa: CASRGGEEGTDTQYF
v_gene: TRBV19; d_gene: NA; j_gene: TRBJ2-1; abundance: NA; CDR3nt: TGTGCCAGTAGTACCACTGGCGGTGAGCAGTTCTTC; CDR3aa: CASSTTGGEQFF
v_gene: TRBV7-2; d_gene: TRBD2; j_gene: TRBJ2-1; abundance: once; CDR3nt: TGTGCCAGCAGCTCCCGGACTAGCGGGAGGGCCATGGGCAATGAGCAGTTCTTC; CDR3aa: CASSSRTSGRAMGNEQFF
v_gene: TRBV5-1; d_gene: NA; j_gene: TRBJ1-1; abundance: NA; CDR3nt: TGCGCCAGCAGCTTGTTAGGAGGTGAAGCTTTCTTT; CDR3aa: CASSLLGGEAFF
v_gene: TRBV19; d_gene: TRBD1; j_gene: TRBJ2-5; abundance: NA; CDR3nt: TGTGCCAGTAGACAGACAGGGGGCCAAGAGACCCAGTACTTC; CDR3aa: CASRQTGGQETQYF
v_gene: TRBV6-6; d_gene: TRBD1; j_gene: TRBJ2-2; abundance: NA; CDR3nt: TGTGCCAGCACGAGGACAGGGGTTACCGGGGAGCTGTTTTTT; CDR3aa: CASTRTGVTGELFF
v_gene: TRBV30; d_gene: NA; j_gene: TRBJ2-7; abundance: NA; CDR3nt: TGTGCCTGGAGTGTAGCTAGCGCCTACGAGCAGTACTTC; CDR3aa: CAWSVASAYEQYF
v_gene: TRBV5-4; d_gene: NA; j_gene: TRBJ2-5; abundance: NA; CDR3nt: TGTGCCAGCAGCCCGGTCGGTCAGGGGGGAGAGACCCAGTACTTC; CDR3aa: CASSPVGQGGETQYF
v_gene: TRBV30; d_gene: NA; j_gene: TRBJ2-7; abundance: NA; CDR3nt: TGTGCCTGGGCGATGGGGGGCAACGAGCAGTACTTC; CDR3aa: CAWAMGGNEQYF
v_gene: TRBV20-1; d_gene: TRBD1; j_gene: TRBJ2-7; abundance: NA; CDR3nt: TGCAGTGCTAGTTTCCAGGGGGACTCCTACGAGCAGTACTTC; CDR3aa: CSASFQGDSYEQYF
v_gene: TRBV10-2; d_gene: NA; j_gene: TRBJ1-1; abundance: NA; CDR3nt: TGCGCCAGCACTTTTGCAGGGTACACTGAAGCTTTCTTT; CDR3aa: CASTFAGYTEAFF
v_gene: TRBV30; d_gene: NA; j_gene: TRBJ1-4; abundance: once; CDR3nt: TGTGCCTGGAGTATGCACAGAAAATCTGCAACTAATGAAAAACTGTTTTTT; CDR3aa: CAWSMHRKSATNEKLFF
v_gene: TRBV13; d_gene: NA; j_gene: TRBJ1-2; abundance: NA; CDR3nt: TGTGCCAGCAGCTTAGGCCTAGCGGACACTCGGTATGGCTACACCTTC; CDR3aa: CASSLGLADTRYGYTF